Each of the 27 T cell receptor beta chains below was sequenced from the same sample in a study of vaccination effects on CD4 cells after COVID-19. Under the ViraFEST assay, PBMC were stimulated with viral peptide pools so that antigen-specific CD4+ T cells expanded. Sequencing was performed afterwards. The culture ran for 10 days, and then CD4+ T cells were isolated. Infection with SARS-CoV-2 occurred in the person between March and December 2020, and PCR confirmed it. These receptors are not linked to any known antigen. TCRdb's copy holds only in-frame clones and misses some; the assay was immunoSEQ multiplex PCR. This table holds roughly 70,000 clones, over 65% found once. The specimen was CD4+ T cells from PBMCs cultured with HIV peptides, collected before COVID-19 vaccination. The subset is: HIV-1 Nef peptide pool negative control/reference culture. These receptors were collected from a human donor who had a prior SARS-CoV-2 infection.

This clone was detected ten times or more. The CDR3 DNA reads TGTGCCAGCAGGGACAGGGTGCTTACAACTGAAGCTTTCTTT. It codes for CASRDRVLTTEAFF. The rearrangement links TRBV2 to TRBJ1-1, with 8 positions matching TRBD1. Unmatched junction bases numbered 8, after V lost 6 bases and J lost 5 bases. This CDR3 is 14 amino acids long. In germline, CDR1 is SNHLY, CDR2 FYNNEI.

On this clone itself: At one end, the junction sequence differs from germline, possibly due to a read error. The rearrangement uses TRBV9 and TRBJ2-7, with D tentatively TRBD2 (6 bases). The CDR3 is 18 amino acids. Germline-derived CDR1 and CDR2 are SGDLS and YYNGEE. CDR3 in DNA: TGTGCCAGCAGCGTAGGTGCGGGGTGGGGATTGGGCTCCGACGAGCAGTACTTC. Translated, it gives CASSVGAGWGLGSDEQYF.

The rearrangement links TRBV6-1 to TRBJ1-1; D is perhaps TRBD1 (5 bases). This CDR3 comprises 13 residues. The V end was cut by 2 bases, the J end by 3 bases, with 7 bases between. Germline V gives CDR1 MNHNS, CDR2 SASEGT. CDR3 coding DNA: TGTGCCAGCAGTGAACGAGGGGACACTGAAGCTTTCTTT. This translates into CASSERGDTEAFF.

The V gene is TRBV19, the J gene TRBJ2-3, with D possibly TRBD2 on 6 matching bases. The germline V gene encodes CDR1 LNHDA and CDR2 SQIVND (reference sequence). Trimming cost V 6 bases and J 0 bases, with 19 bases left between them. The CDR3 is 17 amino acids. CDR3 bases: TGTGCCAGTAGCTTTAACGGGGGATCGGGAAGCACAGATACGCAGTATTTT. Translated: CASSFNGGSGSTDTQYF.

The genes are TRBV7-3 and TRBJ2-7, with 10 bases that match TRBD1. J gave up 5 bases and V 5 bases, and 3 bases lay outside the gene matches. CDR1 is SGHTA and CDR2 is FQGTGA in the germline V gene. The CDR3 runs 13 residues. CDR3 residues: CASSTTGGDEQYF. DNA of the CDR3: TGTGCCAGCAGCACGACAGGGGGCGACGAGCAGTACTTC. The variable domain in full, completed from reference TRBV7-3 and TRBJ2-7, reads GAGVSQTPSNKVTEKGKYVELRCDPISGHTALYWYRQSLGQGPEFLIYFQGTGAADDSGLPNDRFFAVRPEGSVSTLKIQRTERGDSAVYLCASSTTGGDEQYFGPGTRLTVT.

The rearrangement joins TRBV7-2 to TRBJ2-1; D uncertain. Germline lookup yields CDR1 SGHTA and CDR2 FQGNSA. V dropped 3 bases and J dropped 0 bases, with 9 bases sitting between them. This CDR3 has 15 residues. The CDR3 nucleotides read TGTGCCAGCAGCTTCGTTCCCCCCTCCTACAATGAGCAGTTCTTC. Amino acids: CASSFVPPSYNEQFF.

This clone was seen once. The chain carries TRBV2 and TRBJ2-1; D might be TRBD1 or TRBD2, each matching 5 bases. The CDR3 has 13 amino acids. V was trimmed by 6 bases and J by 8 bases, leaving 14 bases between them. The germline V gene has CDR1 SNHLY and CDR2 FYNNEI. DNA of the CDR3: TGTGCCAGCAGCGGGGACGCTTTCTATGAGCAGTTCTTC. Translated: CASSGDAFYEQFF. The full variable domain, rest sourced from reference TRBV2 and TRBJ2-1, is EPEVTQTPSHQVTQMGQEVILRCVPISNHLYFYWYRQILGQKVEFLVSFYNNEISEKSEIFDDQFSVERPDGSNFTLKIRSTKLEDSAMYFCASSGDAFYEQFFGPGTRLTVL.

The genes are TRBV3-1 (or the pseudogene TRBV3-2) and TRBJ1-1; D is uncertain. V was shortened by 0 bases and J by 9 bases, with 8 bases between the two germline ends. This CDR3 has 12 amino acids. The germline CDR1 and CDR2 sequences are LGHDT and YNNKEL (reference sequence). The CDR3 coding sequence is TGTGCCAGCAGCCAAGAAGGTCGGAAAGCTTTCTTT. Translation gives CASSQEGRKAFF.

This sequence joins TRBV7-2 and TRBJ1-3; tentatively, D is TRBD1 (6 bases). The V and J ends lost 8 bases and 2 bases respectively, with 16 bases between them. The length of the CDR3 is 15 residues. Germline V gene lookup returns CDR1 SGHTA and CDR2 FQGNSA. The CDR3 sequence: CASRKDSTTGNTIYF. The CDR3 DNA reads TGTGCCAGCCGAAAGGACAGCACGACTGGAAACACCATATATTTT.

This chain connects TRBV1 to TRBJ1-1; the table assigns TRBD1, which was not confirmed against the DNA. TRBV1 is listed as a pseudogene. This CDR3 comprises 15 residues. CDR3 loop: CTSSHGGGANTEAFF. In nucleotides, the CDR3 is TGCACCAGCAGCCATGGTGGGGGCGCGAACACTGAAGCTTTCTTT.

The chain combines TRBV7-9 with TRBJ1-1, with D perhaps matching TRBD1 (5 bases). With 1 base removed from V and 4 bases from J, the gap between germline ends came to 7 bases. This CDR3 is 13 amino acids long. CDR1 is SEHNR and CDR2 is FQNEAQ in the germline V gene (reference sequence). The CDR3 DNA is TGTGCCAGCAGCTTAGAGAGGGGCACTGAAGCTTTCTTT. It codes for CASSLERGTEAFF.

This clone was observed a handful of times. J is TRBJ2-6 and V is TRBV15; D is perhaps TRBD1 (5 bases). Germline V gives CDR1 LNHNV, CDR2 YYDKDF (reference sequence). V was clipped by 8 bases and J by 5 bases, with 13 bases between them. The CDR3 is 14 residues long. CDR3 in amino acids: CATSDSVWANVLTF. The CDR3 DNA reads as TGTGCCACCTCCGACAGTGTCTGGGCCAACGTCCTGACTTTC. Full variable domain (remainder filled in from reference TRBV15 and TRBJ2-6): DAMVIQNPRYQVTQFGKPVTLSCSQTLNHNVMYWYQQKSSQAPKLLFHYYDKDFNNEADTPDNFQSRRPNTSFCFLDIRSPGLGDTAMYLCATSDSVWANVLTFGAGSRLTVL.

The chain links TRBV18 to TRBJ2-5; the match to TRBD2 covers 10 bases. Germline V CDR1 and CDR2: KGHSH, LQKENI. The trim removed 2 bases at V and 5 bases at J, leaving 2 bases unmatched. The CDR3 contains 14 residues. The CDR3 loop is CASSPTSGMETQYF. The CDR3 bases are TGTGCCAGCTCACCAACTAGCGGGATGGAGACCCAGTACTTC.

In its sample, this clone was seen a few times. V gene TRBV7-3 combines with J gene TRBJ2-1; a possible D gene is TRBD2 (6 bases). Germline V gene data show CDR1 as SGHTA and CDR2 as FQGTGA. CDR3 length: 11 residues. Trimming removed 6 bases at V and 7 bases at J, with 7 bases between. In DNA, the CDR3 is TGTGCCAGCAGTAGCGGAAATGAGCAGTTCTTC. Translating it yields CASSSGNEQFF.

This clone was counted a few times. CDR3 in DNA: TGTGCCAGCAGCCAAGCCGGGCCGGGAACTGAAGCTTTCTTT. This gives the protein CASSQAGPGTEAFF. The V call is TRBV4-2, the J call TRBJ1-1; D unclear. Germline V gives CDR1 LGHNA, CDR2 YNFKEQ. V was cut by 1 base and J by 5 bases, with 11 bases left in between. This CDR3 has 14 amino acids.

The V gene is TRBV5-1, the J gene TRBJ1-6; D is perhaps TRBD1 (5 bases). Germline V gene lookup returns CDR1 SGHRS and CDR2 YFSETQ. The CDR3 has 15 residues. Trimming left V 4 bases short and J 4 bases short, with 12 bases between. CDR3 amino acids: CASSAQGFYNSPLHF. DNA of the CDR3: TGCGCCAGCAGCGCCCAGGGTTTTTATAATTCACCCCTCCACTTT.

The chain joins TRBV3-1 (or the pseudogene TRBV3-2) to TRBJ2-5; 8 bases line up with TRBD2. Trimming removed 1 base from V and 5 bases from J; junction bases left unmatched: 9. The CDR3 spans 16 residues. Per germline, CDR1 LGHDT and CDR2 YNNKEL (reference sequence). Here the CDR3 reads CASSQAIGREVETQYF. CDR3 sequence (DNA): TGTGCCAGCAGCCAAGCCATCGGGCGGGAGGTTGAGACCCAGTACTTC.

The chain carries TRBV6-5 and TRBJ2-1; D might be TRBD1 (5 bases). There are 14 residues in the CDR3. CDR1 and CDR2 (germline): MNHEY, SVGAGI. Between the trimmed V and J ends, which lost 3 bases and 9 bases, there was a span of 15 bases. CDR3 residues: CASSYFRDLTEQFF. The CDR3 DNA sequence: TGTGCCAGCAGTTATTTCAGGGATTTAACTGAGCAGTTCTTC.

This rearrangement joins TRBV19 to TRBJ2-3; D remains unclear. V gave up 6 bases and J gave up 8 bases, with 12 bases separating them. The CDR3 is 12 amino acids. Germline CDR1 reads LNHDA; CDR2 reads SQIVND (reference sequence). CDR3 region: CASRPTTGTQYF. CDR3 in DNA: TGTGCCAGTAGACCCACGACTGGTACGCAGTATTTT.

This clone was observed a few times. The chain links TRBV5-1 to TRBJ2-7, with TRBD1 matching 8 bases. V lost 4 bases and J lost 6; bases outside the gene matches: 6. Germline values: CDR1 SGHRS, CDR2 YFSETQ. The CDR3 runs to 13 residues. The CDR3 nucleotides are TGCGCCAGCAGCGCCAGGGGGCTGGCCGAGCAGTACTTC. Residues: CASSARGLAEQYF.

The CDR3 DNA follows: TGCGCCAGCAGCAAAGTCGGACAGGGTTCTGGCATGGAGACCCAGTACTTC. The encoded protein is CASSKVGQGSGMETQYF. This rearrangement joins TRBV4-1 to TRBJ2-5; 8 nucleotides line up with TRBD1. Per germline, CDR1 MGHRA and CDR2 YSYEKL. This CDR3 comprises 17 residues. The J segment lost 5 bases and the V segment lost 5 bases, leaving 16 bases of the junction unmatched.

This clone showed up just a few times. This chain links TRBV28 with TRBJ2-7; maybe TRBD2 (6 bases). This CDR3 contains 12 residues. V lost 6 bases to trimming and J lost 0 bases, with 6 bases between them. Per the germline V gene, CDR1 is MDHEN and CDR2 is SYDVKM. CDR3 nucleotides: TGTGCCAGCAGGACTAGCTCCTACGAGCAGTACTTC. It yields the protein CASRTSSYEQYF.

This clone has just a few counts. CDR3 bases: TGTGCCAGCAGTTTATCGGGCCATAATTCACCCCTCCACTTT. Translated, it gives CASSLSGHNSPLHF. This rearrangement joins TRBV27 to TRBJ1-6, with D hard to call. Germline V CDR1 and CDR2: MNHEY, SMNVEV (reference sequence). CDR3 length: 14 residues. Trimming left V 0 bases short and J 5 bases short, with 5 bases between.

The CDR3 nucleotides are TGTGCCAGCAGCTTAGATTCAGGGTATGGATACGAGCAGTACTTC. Its protein product is CASSLDSGYGYEQYF. The chain carries TRBV11-3 and TRBJ2-7; possible D gene TRBD1, 5 bases. Trimming removed 0 bases at V and 4 bases at J, with 13 bases between. This CDR3 contains 15 residues. Germline values: CDR1 SGHNT, CDR2 YENEEA.

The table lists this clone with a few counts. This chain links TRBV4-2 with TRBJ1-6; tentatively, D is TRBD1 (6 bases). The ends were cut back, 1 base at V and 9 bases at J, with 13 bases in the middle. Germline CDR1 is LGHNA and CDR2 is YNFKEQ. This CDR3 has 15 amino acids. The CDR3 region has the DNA TGTGCCAGCAGCCAAGTTACAGGGAGTCGTTCACCCCTCCACTTT. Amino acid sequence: CASSQVTGSRSPLHF.

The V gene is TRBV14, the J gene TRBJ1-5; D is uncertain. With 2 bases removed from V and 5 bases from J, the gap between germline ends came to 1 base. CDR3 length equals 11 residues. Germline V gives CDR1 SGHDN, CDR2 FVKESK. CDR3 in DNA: TGTGCCAGCAGCCAATATCAGCCCCAGCATTTT. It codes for CASSQYQPQHF.

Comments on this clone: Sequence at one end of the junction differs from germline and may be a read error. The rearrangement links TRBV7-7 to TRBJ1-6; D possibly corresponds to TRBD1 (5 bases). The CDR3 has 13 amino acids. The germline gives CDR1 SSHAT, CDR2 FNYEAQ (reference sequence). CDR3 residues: CASSLGPGAPLHF. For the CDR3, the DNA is TGTGCTAGCAGCCTCGGACCGGGGGCACCCCTCCACTTT.